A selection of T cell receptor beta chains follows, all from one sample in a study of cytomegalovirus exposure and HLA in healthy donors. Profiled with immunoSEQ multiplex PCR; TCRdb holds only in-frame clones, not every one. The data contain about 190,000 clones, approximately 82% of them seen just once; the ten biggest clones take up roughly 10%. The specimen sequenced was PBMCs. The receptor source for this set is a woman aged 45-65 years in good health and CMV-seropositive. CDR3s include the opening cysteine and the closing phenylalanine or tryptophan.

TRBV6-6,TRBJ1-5,CASSHRGGAQPQHF
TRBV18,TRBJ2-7,CASSPRDNYEQYF
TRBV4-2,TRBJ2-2,CASSHQEALAGYEHGNTGELFF
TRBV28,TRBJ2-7,CASSTSGSSYEQYF
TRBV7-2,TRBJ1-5,CASSPPGARDNQPQHF
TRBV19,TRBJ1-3,CASRDRGAGNTIYF
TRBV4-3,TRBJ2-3,CASSQAGGGGTDTQYF
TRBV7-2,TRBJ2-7,CASSLSGGFQYF
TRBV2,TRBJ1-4,CASSQDITLFF
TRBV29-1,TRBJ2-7,CSVGQGAGYEQYF
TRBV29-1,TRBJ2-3,CSVIKAGGRTDTQYF
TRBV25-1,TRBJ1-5,CASQGWARGGSSNQPQHF
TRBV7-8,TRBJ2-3,CASSLLGGQSSSTDTQYF
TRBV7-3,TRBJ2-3,CASSFGDTQYF
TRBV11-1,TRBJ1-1,CASSLAFIGQGIEAFF
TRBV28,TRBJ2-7,CASSSPGWYEQYF
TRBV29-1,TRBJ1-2,CSVGLGTGTGGYTF
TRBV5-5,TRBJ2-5,CASRRGQPKETQYF
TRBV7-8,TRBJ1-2,CASSPYDRGSFGYTF
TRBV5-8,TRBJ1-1,CARGRTNTEAFF
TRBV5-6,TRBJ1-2,CASSFRGSGLYGYTF
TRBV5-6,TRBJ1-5,CASSTSIGSGQPQHF
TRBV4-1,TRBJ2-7,CASSRRGGNEQYF
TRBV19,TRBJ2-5,CASSIDRKTQYF
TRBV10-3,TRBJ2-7,CAISGGTSGGAYEQYF